What follows is one TCR beta chain and its context. The antigen remains unidentified. This sample was taken from a study of T-cell reconstitution after alpha-beta-depleted transplantation in children. Study-wide findings and caveats: T-cell numbers and diversity, one year after transplant, stemmed largely from T cells that were newly produced.

Trimming removed 5 bases at V and 4 bases at J, with 9 bases between. Germline loops: CDR1 MNHEY, CDR2 SMNVEV (reference sequence). This CDR3 comprises 13 residues. Preparing the TCRbeta library involved the use of unique molecular identifiers. MiXCR, run by TCRdb on the PCR reads, gives a single entry per CDR3 protein. The sample holds about 900,000 distinct CDR3 sequences; about 31% are singletons and the top ten take 28%. The sample consisted of PBMCs, mostly from graft donor cells, taken 360 days after TCRalphabeta/CD19-depleted stem cell transplant. The rearrangement uses TRBV27 and TRBJ2-4; tentative D call: TRBD1 (6 bases). This receptor was taken from a boy in the first two years of life who had a stem cell transplant for SCID, so the T cells may come from the graft donor. The CDR3 reads CASSNDRKNIQYF. In DNA, the CDR3 is TGTGCCAGCAGTAACGACAGGAAAAACATTCAGTACTTC.